The entry that follows covers one TCR beta chain sequence. The CDR3 is 17 residues long. J gave up 9 bases and V 2 bases, and 15 bases lay outside the gene matches. Per germline, CDR1 MDHEN and CDR2 SYDVKM. The data originate from a study of blood T cell repertoires in COVID-19. Study-level information: Samples came from the United States, Italy and Spain, spanning acute and convalescent COVID-19. PBMCs, B-cell-depleted T cells, or T cells were the source of the cDNA or gDNA that made up the material.

In the study's own analysis: From reference gene primer amplification, estimates of nucleated cell counts were derived. Profiling relied on immunoSEQ multiplex PCR, and the TCRdb table lists in-frame clones only, not all of them. V, J and clone size derive from that table, while D and trimming were established from the DNA sequence. The sample gives 45,000 to 70,000 clones, roughly 80% of which show up once; less than 25% is in the top ten. Specimen: peripheral blood. The chain joins TRBV28 to TRBJ2-3; 9 positions match TRBD2. The clonotype was recovered from an older woman with acute or convalescent COVID-19. The CDR3 DNA reads TGTGCCAGCAGTTTACCCTCACTAGCGGGCCCCGCGGGGACGCAGTATTTT. It encodes CASSLPSLAGPAGTQYF.